Listed below are T cell receptor beta chains from one sample, sequenced in a study of T cell repertoires in cytomegalovirus infection. These receptors have no identified antigens. MiXCR, run by TCRdb on the reads, gives a single entry per CDR3 protein. Among about 890,000 distinct CDR3 sequences listed, about a third were seen once. The material was cultured CD8+ T cells from PBMCs, obtained from culture after CMV antigen stimulation. These receptors came from a human donor in good health (CMV status not recorded). Some clones in this sample may be carry-over from other donors' samples. Both conserved end residues are part of each CDR3. D genes are given only for firm matches. Clone size is given for some rows only: seen once, a few or many times, or a class if the clone is expanded.

V gene	clone size	J gene	D gene	CDR3 protein	CDR3 DNA
TRBV4-2	few	TRBJ1-6	TRBD1	CASSAQQGDNSPLHF	TGTGCCAGCAGCGCACAACAGGGGGATAATTCACCCCTCCACTTT
TRBV10-3	few	TRBJ2-5	.	CAISSLVGMGQETQYF	TGTGCCATCAGTTCTCTGGTGGGTATGGGACAAGAGACCCAGTACTTC
TRBV6-1	few	TRBJ1-2	TRBD1	CAILQGVPMDGYTF	TGTGCCATCCTCCAGGGGGTGCCCATGGATGGCTACACCTTC
TRBV19	few	TRBJ1-1	.	CASSVDGDGNTEAFF	TGTGCCAGCTCAGTGGATGGGGATGGAAACACTGAAGCTTTCTTT
TRBV7-2	.	TRBJ2-7	TRBD1	CASRRGSGGRPPYEQYF	TGTGCCAGCAGACGGGGATCAGGGGGCCGTCCGCCCTACGAGCAGTACTTC
TRBV12-3/TRBV12-4	.	TRBJ2-1	.	CASLGEDNEQFF	TGTGCCAGTCTGGGGGAGGACAATGAGCAGTTCTTC
TRBV4-1	.	TRBJ1-3	.	CASSQEGLGNTIYF	TGCGCCAGCAGCCAAGAGGGGCTAGGAAACACCATATATTTT
TRBV27	once	TRBJ1-2	.	CASSFEGRGYGYTF	TGTGCCAGCAGTTTTGAGGGCCGGGGCTATGGCTACACCTTC
TRBV28	.	TRBJ2-1	TRBD2	CASSLVGGALNEQFF	TGTGCCAGCAGTTTGGTCGGGGGGGCCTTGAATGAGCAGTTCTTC
TRBV10-3	few	TRBJ1-1	.	CAIKEGTEAFF	TGTGCCATCAAAGAGGGCACTGAAGCTTTCTTT
TRBV7-9	many	TRBJ1-1	TRBD1	CASSFGQGGTEAFF	TGTGCCAGCAGCTTCGGACAGGGGGGGACTGAAGCTTTCTTT
TRBV5-1	few	TRBJ2-7	.	CASASRLGDEQYF	TGCGCCAGCGCCTCCCGGTTAGGGGACGAGCAGTACTTC
TRBV12-3/TRBV12-4	many	TRBJ2-1	.	CASSLSFETVNLMYNEQFF	TGTGCCAGCAGTTTAAGTTTCGAGACGGTGAACCTTATGTACAATGAGCAGTTCTTC
TRBV15	.	TRBJ1-3	.	CATSRDGVGSSGNTIYF	TGTGCCACCAGCAGAGATGGAGTAGGGTCCTCTGGAAACACCATATATTTT
TRBV19	few	TRBJ1-1	.	CASSIDSVNTEAFF	TGTGCCAGTAGTATAGATTCGGTGAACACTGAAGCTTTCTTT
TRBV7-2	many	TRBJ1-1	.	CASSWGSGLTEAFF	TGTGCCAGCAGCTGGGGCAGCGGGTTAACTGAAGCTTTCTTT
TRBV7-9	few	TRBJ2-5	.	CASSLTAGGETQYF	TGTGCCAGCAGCTTAACCGCCGGGGGAGAGACCCAGTACTTC
TRBV27	few	TRBJ2-5	.	CASSFGLGETQYF	TGTGCCAGCAGTTTCGGCCTTGGAGAGACCCAGTACTTC
TRBV5-5	few	TRBJ2-7	.	CASSSQTDRYEQYF	TGTGCCAGCAGCTCCCAAACCGACAGATACGAGCAGTACTTC
TRBV29-1	.	TRBJ1-2	.	CSVGIGTVCYGYTF	TGCAGCGTCGGTATTGGGACGGTATGCTATGGCTACACCTTC
TRBV7-9	many	TRBJ2-2	.	CASSFKGQATGELFF	TGTGCCAGCAGCTTCAAAGGACAAGCCACCGGGGAGCTGTTTTTT
TRBV27	.	TRBJ2-1	TRBD1	CASSLPGTGNEQFF	TGTGCCAGCAGTTTGCCTGGGACAGGCAATGAGCAGTTCTTC
TRBV6-2/TRBV6-3	few	TRBJ1-1	.	CASSYPRGRMNTEAFF	TGTGCCAGCAGTTACCCGCGAGGTCGGATGAACACTGAAGCTTTCTTT
TRBV6-2/TRBV6-3	few	TRBJ1-1	TRBD1	CASRKLLPGQAEAFF	TGTGCCAGCAGAAAACTTCTTCCGGGACAGGCAGAAGCTTTCTTT
TRBV9	.	TRBJ2-1	TRBD2	CASTLRPGGAYNEQFF	TGTGCCAGCACCCTACGCCCGGGGGGGGCTTACAATGAGCAGTTCTTC
TRBV6-6	few	TRBJ2-1	.	CASGHTNSYNEQFF	TGTGCCAGCGGACACACGAATTCCTACAATGAGCAGTTCTTC
TRBV7-6	.	TRBJ2-1	.	CASTPGGLGQFF	TGTGCCAGCACTCCAGGAGGGCTCGGGCAGTTCTTC
TRBV28	few	TRBJ2-3	.	CASSPWGISTDTQYF	TGTGCCAGCAGTCCGTGGGGGATAAGCACAGATACGCAGTATTTT
TRBV7-6	few	TRBJ2-5	.	CASSFLYSHQETQYF	TGTGCCAGCAGCTTTTTATACAGCCACCAAGAGACCCAGTACTTC
TRBV7-8	many	TRBJ1-2	.	CASSSTENYGYTF	TGTGCCAGCAGCTCGACGGAAAACTATGGCTACACCTTC
TRBV6-5	few	TRBJ1-1	.	CASSYDGINTEAFF	TGTGCCAGCAGTTATGACGGAATTAACACTGAAGCTTTCTTT
TRBV7-6	.	TRBJ2-2	TRBD2	CASRSGGLAGFGELFF	TGTGCCAGCAGATCAGGGGGACTAGCGGGGTTCGGGGAGCTGTTTTTT
TRBV19	few	TRBJ2-1	.	CASSPAGQGDNEQFF	TGTGCCAGTAGTCCAGCTGGGCAGGGAGACAATGAGCAGTTCTTC
TRBV11-2	many	TRBJ2-2	.	CASSRDPTGELFF	TGTGCCAGCAGCAGGGACCCAACCGGGGAGCTGTTTTTT
TRBV4-2	once	TRBJ2-1	TRBD2	CASSHRTSGGTVSYNEQFF	TGTGCCAGCAGCCACCGCACTAGCGGGGGGACGGTGTCCTACAATGAGCAGTTCTTC
TRBV29-1	.	TRBJ1-2	.	CSVEERFNYGYTF	TGCAGCGTTGAGGAGCGGTTTAACTATGGCTACACCTTC
TRBV7-9	.	TRBJ2-2	.	CASRAGTPNTGELFF	TGTGCCAGCAGGGCCGGGACACCGAACACCGGGGAGCTGTTTTTT
TRBV28	few	TRBJ1-5	TRBD1	CASTETGSNNQPQHF	TGTGCCAGCACCGAGACAGGGTCGAACAATCAGCCCCAGCATTTT
TRBV25-1	.	TRBJ2-1	.	CASSATGREQFF	TGTGCCAGCAGTGCCACCGGGCGTGAGCAGTTCTTC
TRBV6-1	.	TRBJ1-4	.	CASSFYQGNEKLFF	TGTGCCAGCAGCTTCTACCAGGGAAATGAAAAACTGTTTTTT
TRBV19	.	TRBJ1-5	.	CASSIEIRSNQPQHF	TGTGCCAGTAGTATAGAAATCCGCAGCAATCAGCCCCAGCATTTT
TRBV24-1	.	TRBJ2-2	.	CATSESWGQGWSDTGELFF	TGTGCCACCAGTGAGTCCTGGGGGCAGGGCTGGTCGGACACCGGGGAGCTGTTTTTT
TRBV2	few	TRBJ2-3	.	CASLGGTTDTQYF	TGTGCCAGCCTTGGGGGGACAACAGATACGCAGTATTTT
TRBV12-3/TRBV12-4	.	TRBJ1-2	.	CASSWARQDYGYTF	TGTGCCAGCAGTTGGGCCCGACAGGACTATGGCTACACCTTC
TRBV12-3/TRBV12-4	.	TRBJ2-2	TRBD2	CASSSPRSGGAPGELFF	TGTGCCAGCAGTTCCCCCAGAAGCGGGGGGGCCCCCGGGGAGCTGTTTTTT
TRBV6-5	.	TRBJ2-2	TRBD2	CASSGTSGNTGELFF	TGTGCCAGCAGTGGGACTAGCGGGAACACCGGGGAGCTGTTTTTT
TRBV6-6	.	TRBJ1-1	.	CTSSPAAGGTEAFF	TGTACCAGCAGCCCCGCGGCCGGAGGAACTGAAGCTTTCTTT
TRBV5-6	.	TRBJ1-5	.	CASSLAGTDQPQHF	TGTGCCAGCAGCTTAGCGGGGACGGATCAGCCCCAGCATTTT
TRBV7-2	few	TRBJ2-2	TRBD2	CASSLLAGGYTGELFF	TGTGCCAGCAGCTTACTAGCGGGGGGGTACACCGGGGAGCTGTTTTTT
TRBV4-1	.	TRBJ2-3	TRBD2	CASSHVGGGYTDTQYF	TGCGCCAGCAGCCACGTAGGCGGGGGGTACACAGATACGCAGTATTTT
TRBV2	.	TRBJ1-3	TRBD1	CASSDYTPGQGAKGRGNTIYF	TGTGCCAGCAGTGACTACACTCCGGGACAGGGGGCGAAAGGAAGAGGAAACACCATATATTTT
TRBV5-8	few	TRBJ2-7	.	CASSREPYIAVSSYEQYF	TGTGCCAGCAGTCGCGAACCCTATATAGCGGTTTCCTCCTACGAGCAGTACTTC
TRBV7-9	.	TRBJ1-2	.	CASSLGSTPPWGYTF	TGTGCCAGCAGCTTAGGATCTACCCCCCCATGGGGCTACACCTTC